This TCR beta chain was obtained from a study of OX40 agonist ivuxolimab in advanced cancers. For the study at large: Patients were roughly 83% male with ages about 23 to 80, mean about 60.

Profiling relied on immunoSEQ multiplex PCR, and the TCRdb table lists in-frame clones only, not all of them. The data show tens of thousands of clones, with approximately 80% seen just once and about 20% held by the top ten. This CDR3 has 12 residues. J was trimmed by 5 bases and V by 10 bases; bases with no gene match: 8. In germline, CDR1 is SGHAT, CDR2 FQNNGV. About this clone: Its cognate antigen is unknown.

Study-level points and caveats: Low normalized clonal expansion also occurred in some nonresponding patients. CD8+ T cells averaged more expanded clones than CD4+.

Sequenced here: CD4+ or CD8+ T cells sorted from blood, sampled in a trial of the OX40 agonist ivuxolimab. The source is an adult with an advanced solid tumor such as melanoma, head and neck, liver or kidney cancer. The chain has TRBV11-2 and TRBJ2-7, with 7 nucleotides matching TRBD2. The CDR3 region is CATMGGGNEQYF. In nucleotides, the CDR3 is TGTGCCACAATGGGGGGAGGGAACGAGCAGTACTTC.